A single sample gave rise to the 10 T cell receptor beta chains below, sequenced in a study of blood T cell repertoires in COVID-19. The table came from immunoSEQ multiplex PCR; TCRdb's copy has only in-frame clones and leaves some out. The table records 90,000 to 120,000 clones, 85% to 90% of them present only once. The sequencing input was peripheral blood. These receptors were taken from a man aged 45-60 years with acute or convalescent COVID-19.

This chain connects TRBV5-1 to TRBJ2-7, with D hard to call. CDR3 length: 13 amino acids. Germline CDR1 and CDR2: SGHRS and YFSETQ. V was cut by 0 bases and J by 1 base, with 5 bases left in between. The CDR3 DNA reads TGCGCCAGCAGCTTGGGTTATTCCTACGAGCAGTACTTC. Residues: CASSLGYSYEQYF.

The CDR3 reads CASSYRTGYTDTQYF. In nucleotides, the CDR3 is TGTGCCAGCAGTTACCGGACAGGGTACACAGATACGCAGTATTTT. The chain carries TRBV6-5 and TRBJ2-3; TRBD1 matches at 8 bases. J gave up 2 bases and V 2 bases, and 3 bases lay outside the gene matches. The CDR3 is made up of 15 amino acids. Germline V gene lookup returns CDR1 MNHEY and CDR2 SVGAGI.

The CDR3 loop reads CAISVEGANEQYF. Here the CDR3 DNA reads TGTGCCATCAGTGTGGAGGGGGCCAACGAGCAGTACTTC. V gene TRBV10-3 combines with J gene TRBJ2-7, with a weak D call TRBD1 (7 bases). V was cut by 4 bases and J by 5 bases, with 12 bases left in between. The CDR3 length is 13 residues. Germline V CDR1 and CDR2: ENHRY, SYGVKD.

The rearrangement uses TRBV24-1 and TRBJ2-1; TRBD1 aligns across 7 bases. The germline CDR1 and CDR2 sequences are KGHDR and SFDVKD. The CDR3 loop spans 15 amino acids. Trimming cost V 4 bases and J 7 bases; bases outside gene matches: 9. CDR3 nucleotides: TGTGCCACCAGTGACCCGACAGGGTGGGCGAATGAGCAGTTCTTC. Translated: CATSDPTGWANEQFF.

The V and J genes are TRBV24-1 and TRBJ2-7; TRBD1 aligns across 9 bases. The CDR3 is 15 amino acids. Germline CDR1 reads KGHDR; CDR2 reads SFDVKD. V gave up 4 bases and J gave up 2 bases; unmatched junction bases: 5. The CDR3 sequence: CATSDPRTGAYEQYF. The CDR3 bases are TGTGCCACCAGTGACCCCCGGACAGGGGCCTACGAGCAGTACTTC.

The CDR3 DNA reads TGTGCCAGCAGCCCGACAGGGGTGAACTATGGCTACACCTTC. Translating gives CASSPTGVNYGYTF. The V call is TRBV6-2 or TRBV6-3, the J call TRBJ1-2; 8 nucleotides match TRBD1. Unmatched junction bases numbered 5, after V lost 6 bases and J lost 2 bases. The length of the CDR3 is 14 residues. CDR1 is MNHEY and CDR2 is SVGEGT in the germline V gene.

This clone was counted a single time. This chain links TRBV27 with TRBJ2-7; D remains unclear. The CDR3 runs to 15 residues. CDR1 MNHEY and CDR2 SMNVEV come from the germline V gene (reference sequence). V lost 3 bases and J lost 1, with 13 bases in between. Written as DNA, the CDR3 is TGTGCCAGCAGTTTTACGAGAGGTGGATCCTACGAGCAGTACTTC. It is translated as CASSFTRGGSYEQYF.

CDR3 nucleotides: TGTGCCAGCAGACTCAGGGATGGAGGGAGCGAGCAGTACTTC. Its protein product is CASRLRDGGSEQYF. This sequence joins TRBV6-5 and TRBJ2-7, with D perhaps TRBD2 (6 bases). Trimming cost V 6 bases and J 6 bases, with 18 bases left between them. Germline V gene lookup returns CDR1 MNHEY and CDR2 SVGAGI. This CDR3 comprises 14 residues.

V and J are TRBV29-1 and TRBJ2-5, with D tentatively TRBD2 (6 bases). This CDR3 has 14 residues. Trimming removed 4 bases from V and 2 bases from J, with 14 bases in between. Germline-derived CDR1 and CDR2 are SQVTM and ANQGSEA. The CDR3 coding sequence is TGCAGCGTTGTAAGCCCCGGGAGACAAGAGACCCAGTACTTC. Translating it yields CSVVSPGRQETQYF.

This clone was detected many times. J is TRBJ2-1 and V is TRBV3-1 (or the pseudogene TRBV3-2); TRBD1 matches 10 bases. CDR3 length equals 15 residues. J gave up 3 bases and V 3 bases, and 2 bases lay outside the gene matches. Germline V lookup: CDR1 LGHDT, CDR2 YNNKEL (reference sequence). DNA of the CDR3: TGTGCCAGCAGCCATGGGACAGGGGACTACAATGAGCAGTTCTTC. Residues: CASSHGTGDYNEQFF.